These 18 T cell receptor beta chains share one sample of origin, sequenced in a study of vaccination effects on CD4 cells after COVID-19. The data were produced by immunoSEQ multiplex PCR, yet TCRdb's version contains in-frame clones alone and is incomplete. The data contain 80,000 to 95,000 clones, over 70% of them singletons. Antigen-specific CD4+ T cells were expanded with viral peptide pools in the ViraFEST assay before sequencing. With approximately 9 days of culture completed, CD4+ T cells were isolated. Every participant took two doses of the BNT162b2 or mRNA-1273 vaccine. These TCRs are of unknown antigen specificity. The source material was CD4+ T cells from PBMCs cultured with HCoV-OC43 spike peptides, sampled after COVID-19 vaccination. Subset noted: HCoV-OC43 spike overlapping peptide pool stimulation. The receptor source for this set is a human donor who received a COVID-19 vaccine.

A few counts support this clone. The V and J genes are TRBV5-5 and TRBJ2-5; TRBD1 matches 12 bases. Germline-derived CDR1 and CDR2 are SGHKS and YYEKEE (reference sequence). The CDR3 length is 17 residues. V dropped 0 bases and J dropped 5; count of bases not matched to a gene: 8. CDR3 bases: TGTGCCAGCAGCTTGGGATTGGGACAGGGGGCGGGTGAGACCCAGTACTTC. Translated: CASSLGLGQGAGETQYF. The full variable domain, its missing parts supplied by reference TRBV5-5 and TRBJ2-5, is DAGVTQSPTHLIKTRGQQVTLRCSPISGHKSVSWYQQVLGQGPQFIFQYYEKEERGRGNFPDRFSARQFPNYSSELNVNALLLGDSALYLCASSLGLGQGAGETQYFGPGTRLLVL.

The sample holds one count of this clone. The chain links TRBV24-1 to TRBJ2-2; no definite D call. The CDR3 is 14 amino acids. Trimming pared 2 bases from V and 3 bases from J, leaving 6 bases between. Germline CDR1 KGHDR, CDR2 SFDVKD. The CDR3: CATSDSRDTGELFF. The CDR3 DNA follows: TGTGCCACCAGTGATTCCCGGGACACCGGGGAGCTGTTTTTT.

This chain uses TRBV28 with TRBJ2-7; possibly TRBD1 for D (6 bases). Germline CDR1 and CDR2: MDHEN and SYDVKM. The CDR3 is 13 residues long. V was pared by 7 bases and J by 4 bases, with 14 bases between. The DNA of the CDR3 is TGTGCCAGCACCCACGGCAGGGGTTACGAGCAGTACGTC. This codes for CASTHGRGYEQYV.

This CDR3 is CASSLGGDLGHEQYV. DNA for the CDR3: TGTGCCAGCAGTTTAGGTGGGGACCTTGGGCACGAGCAGTACGTC. The chain couples TRBV28 to TRBJ2-7; D may match TRBD1 or TRBD2 (5 bases each). Trimming stripped 2 bases from V and 5 bases from J, with 16 bases between. CDR3 length: 15 residues. Germline CDR1 and CDR2: MDHEN and SYDVKM.

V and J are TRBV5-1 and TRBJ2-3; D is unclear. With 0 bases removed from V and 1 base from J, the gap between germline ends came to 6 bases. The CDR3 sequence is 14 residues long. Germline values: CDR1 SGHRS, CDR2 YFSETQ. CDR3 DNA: TGCGCCAGCAGCTTGGGGGATGGCACAGATACGCAGTATTTT. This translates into CASSLGDGTDTQYF.

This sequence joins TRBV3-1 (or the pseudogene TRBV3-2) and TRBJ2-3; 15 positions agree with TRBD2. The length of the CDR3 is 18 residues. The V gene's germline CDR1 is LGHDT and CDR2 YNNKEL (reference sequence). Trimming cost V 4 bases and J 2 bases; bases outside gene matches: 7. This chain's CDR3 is CASSRRGLAGGSTDTQYF. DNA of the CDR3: TGTGCCAGCAGCCGCCGGGGACTAGCGGGGGGTTCCACAGATACGCAGTATTTT.

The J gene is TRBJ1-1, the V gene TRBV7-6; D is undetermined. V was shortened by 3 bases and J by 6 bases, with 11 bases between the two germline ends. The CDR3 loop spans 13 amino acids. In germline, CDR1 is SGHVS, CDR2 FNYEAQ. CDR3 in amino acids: CASSLAQDAEAFF. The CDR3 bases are TGTGCCAGCAGCTTGGCTCAGGACGCTGAAGCTTTCTTT.

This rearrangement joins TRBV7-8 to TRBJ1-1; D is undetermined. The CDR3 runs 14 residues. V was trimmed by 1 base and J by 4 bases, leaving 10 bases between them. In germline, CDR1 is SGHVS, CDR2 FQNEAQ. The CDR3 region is CASSLGGRGTEAFF. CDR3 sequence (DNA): TGTGCCAGCAGCTTAGGAGGTCGGGGCACTGAAGCTTTCTTT.

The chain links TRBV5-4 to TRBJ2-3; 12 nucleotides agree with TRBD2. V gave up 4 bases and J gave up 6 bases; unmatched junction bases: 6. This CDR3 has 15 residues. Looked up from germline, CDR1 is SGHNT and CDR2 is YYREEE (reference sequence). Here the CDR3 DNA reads TGTGCCAGCAGCCCCACCGGGACTAGCGGGGATACGCAGTATTTT. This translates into CASSPTGTSGDTQYF.

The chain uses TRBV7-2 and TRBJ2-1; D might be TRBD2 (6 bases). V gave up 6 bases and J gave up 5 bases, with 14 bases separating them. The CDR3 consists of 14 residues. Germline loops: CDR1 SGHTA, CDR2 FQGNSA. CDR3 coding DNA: TGTGCCAGCAGAAATTCCGGGGGTAACAATGAGCAGTTCTTC. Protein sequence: CASRNSGGNNEQFF.

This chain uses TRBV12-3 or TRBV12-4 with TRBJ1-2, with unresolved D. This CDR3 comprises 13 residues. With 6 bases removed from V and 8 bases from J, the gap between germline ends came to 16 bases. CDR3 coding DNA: TGTGCCAGCAGATTTGCTAGCGCTAGCGGCTACACCTTC. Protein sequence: CASRFASASGYTF.

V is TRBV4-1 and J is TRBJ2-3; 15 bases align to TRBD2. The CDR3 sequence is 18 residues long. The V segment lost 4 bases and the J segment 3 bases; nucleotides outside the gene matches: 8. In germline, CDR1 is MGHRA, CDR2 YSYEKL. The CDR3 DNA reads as TGCGCCAGCAGCCGGACTAGCGGGGGGGCCGGCATTACAGATACGCAGTATTTT. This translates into CASSRTSGGAGITDTQYF.

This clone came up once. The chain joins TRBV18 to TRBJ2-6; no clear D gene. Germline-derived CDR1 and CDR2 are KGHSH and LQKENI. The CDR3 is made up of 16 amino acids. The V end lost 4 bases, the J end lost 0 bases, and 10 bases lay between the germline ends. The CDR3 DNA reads TGTGCCAGCTCACTAACAGTTTTCTCTGGGGCCAACGTCCTGACTTTC. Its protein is CASSLTVFSGANVLTF.

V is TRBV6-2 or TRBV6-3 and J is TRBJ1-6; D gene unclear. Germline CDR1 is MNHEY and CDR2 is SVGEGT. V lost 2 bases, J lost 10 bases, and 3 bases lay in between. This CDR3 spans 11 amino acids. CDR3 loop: CASSYESPLHF. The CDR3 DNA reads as TGTGCCAGCAGTTACGAGTCACCCCTCCACTTT.

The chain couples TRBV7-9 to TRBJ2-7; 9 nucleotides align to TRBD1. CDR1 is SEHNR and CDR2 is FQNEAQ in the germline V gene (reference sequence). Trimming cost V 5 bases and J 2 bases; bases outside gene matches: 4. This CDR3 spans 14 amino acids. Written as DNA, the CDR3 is TGTGCCAGCAGCCAAGGGGACAGGGCCTACGAGCAGTACGTC. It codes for CASSQGDRAYEQYV.

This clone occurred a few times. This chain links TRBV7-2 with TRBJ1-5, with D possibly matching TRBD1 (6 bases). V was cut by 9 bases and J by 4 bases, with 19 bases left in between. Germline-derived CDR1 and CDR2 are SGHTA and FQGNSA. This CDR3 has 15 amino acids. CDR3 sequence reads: CASAKRQERNQPQHF. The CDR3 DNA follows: TGTGCCAGTGCCAAAAGACAGGAACGGAATCAGCCCCAGCATTTT.

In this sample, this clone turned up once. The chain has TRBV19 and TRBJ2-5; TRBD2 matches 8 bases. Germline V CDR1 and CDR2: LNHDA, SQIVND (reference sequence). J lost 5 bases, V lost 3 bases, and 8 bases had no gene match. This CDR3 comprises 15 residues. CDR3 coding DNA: TGTGCCAGTAGTATGCGTAGGACTAGCTCGGAGACCCAGTACTTC. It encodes CASSMRRTSSETQYF.

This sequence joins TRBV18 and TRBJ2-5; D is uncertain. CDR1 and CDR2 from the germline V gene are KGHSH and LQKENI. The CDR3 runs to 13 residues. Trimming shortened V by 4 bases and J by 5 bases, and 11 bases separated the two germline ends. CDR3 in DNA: TGTGCCAGCTCACAGATCCTCGGGGAGACCCAGTACTTC. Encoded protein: CASSQILGETQYF. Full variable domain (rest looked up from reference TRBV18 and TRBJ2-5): NAGVMQNPRHLVRRRGQEARLRCSPMKGHSHVYWYRQLPEEGLKFMVYLQKENIIDESGMPKERFSAEFPKEGPSILRIQQVVRGDSAAYFCASSQILGETQYFGPGTRLLVL.